A single sample gave rise to the 20 T cell receptor beta chains below, sequenced in a study of CD8+CD57+ T cells in acquired aplastic anemia. Profiling that covered TCR beta VDJ and CDR3 relied on genomic DNA as its template. TCRdb independently ran MiXCR on the reads; one entry per CDR3 protein. The sample includes roughly 100,000 distinct CDR3 sequences, roughly two thirds seen only once; the top ten take about 62%. Selection for sequencing was limited to patients who had shown CD8+CD57+ cell expansion by flow cytometry. Source material: sorted CD4+, CD8+, or CD8+CD57+ T cells (not recorded which) from PBMCs. These receptors all stem from a human donor with aplastic anemia.

The gene calls are TRBV29-1 and TRBJ2-3, with TRBD2 matching over 12 bases. The CDR3 sequence is 16 residues long. V lost 4 bases, J lost 4 bases, and 9 bases stayed unmatched. Germline CDR1 is SQVTM and CDR2 is ANQGSEA. The CDR3 nucleotides read TGCAGCGTTGCAGGGCTAGCGGGAGGGTTCCCAGATACGCAGTATTTT. Protein sequence: CSVAGLAGGFPDTQYF.

This sequence joins TRBV15 and TRBJ1-2; D may be TRBD1 (5 bases). Germline CDR1 and CDR2: LNHNV and YYDKDF (reference sequence). Trimming cost V 1 base and J 8 bases, with 11 bases left between them. The CDR3 contains 13 residues. In DNA form, the CDR3 reads TGTGCCACCAGCAGAGGAGCGGGGCGAGGCTACACCTTC. It codes for CATSRGAGRGYTF.

The CDR3, as DNA: TGTGCCAGCAGCGTACAGGGAACGGAAGGGGATACGCAGTATTTT. It codes for CASSVQGTEGDTQYF. The chain employs TRBV9 and TRBJ2-3; tentatively, D is TRBD1 (5 bases). V gave up 1 base and J gave up 6 bases, with 15 bases separating them. The CDR3 length is 15 residues. Germline V lookup: CDR1 SGDLS, CDR2 YYNGEE. Filled out from reference TRBV9 and TRBJ2-3, the complete variable domain reads DSGVTQTPKHLITATGQRVTLRCSPRSGDLSVYWYQQSLDQGLQFLIQYYNGEERAKGNILERFSAQQFPDLHSELNLSSLELGDSALYFCASSVQGTEGDTQYFGPGTRLTVL.

The V and J genes are TRBV29-1 and TRBJ1-1, with TRBD1 matching 9 bases. Per the germline V gene, CDR1 is SQVTM and CDR2 is ANQGSEA. CDR3 length equals 13 residues. With V trimmed by 6 bases and J by 4 bases, 6 bases remained unmatched. The CDR3 region is CSVSRTGATEAFF. In nucleotides, the CDR3 is TGCAGCGTCAGCCGGACAGGGGCCACTGAAGCTTTCTTT.

The chain is built from TRBV11-2 and TRBJ1-1; tentatively, D is TRBD1 (5 bases). Trimming removed 5 bases at V and 4 bases at J, with 11 bases between. The CDR3 spans 13 residues. CDR1 and CDR2 from the germline V gene are SGHAT and FQNNGV. This CDR3 reads CASSLGGATEAFF. CDR3 DNA: TGTGCCAGCAGCCTAGGAGGGGCCACTGAAGCTTTCTTT.

The chain uses TRBV25-1 and TRBJ1-1; 10 bases agree with TRBD1. The CDR3 contains 14 residues. Germline-derived CDR1 and CDR2 are MGHDK and SYGVNS. J lost 5 bases, V lost 4 bases, and 4 bases had no gene match. In DNA, the CDR3 is TGTGCCAGCAGTGGGGACAGGGGCCGGACTGAAGCTTTCTTT. Translating it yields CASSGDRGRTEAFF.

V and J are TRBV19 and TRBJ1-6, with 10 bases that match TRBD1. The CDR3 sequence is 16 residues long. Germline loops: CDR1 LNHDA, CDR2 SQIVND (reference sequence). With 0 bases clipped from V and 11 bases from J, the junction kept 7 bases outside the gene matches. This CDR3 is CASSIDPGTGAPPLHF. In DNA, the CDR3 is TGTGCCAGTAGTATAGATCCCGGGACAGGGGCCCCACCCCTCCACTTT.

The chain recombines TRBV10-3 with TRBJ2-1, with D possibly TRBD2 on 6 matching bases. Trimming shortened V by 7 bases and J by 8 bases, and 21 bases separated the two germline ends. Germline V lookup: CDR1 ENHRY, CDR2 SYGVKD. This CDR3 spans 15 amino acids. CDR3 coding DNA: TGTGCCATCACCCCGTCGGGCGGGAAGTTTCATGAGCAGTTCTTC. Translated: CAITPSGGKFHEQFF.

This clonotype was counted once. The rearrangement joins TRBV6-1 to TRBJ2-5; weak D call: TRBD2 (5 bases). The CDR3 runs 14 residues. V was trimmed by 3 bases and J by 1 base, leaving 9 bases between them. Germline CDR1 and CDR2: MNHNS and SASEGT. The CDR3 DNA is TGTGCCAGCAGTGACCTGGGGAGCCAAGAGACCCAGTACTTC. Translation gives CASSDLGSQETQYF.

This chain joins TRBV19 and TRBJ2-1; 9 bases map to TRBD1. The germline gives CDR1 LNHDA, CDR2 SQIVND (reference sequence). V dropped 7 bases and J dropped 6; count of bases not matched to a gene: 7. The CDR3 loop spans 14 amino acids. The DNA for the CDR3 is TGTGCCAGTAAAACCAACAGGGGGCTCAATGAGCAGTTCTTC. This sequence encodes CASKTNRGLNEQFF.

The J gene is TRBJ1-2, the V gene TRBV2; tentatively, D is TRBD1 (6 bases). Trimming cost V 1 base and J 6 bases, with 9 bases left between them. This CDR3 spans 13 amino acids. CDR1 SNHLY and CDR2 FYNNEI come from the germline V gene. The CDR3 loop reads CASSEVKGDGYTF. The CDR3 nucleotides are TGTGCCAGCAGTGAAGTTAAGGGGGATGGCTACACCTTC.

The chain recombines TRBV19 with TRBJ1-1, with a weak D call TRBD1 (5 bases). V lost 7 bases to trimming and J lost 0 bases, with 21 bases between them. The CDR3 is made up of 17 amino acids. Germline CDR1 and CDR2: LNHDA and SQIVND (reference sequence). The CDR3 is CASKRRPQGTMNTEAFF. The CDR3 DNA reads as TGTGCCAGTAAGAGGCGACCTCAGGGAACCATGAACACTGAAGCTTTCTTT.

The CDR3 DNA sequence: TGTGCCAGCAGCCCCGACACGGAAGAGACCCAGTACTTC. Encoded protein: CASSPDTEETQYF. The V call is TRBV7-9, the J call TRBJ2-5; D ambiguous. Germline V gives CDR1 SEHNR, CDR2 FQNEAQ (reference sequence). The CDR3 extends over 13 amino acids. The V and J ends lost 5 bases and 3 bases respectively, with 10 bases between them.

This clonotype was counted between two and nine times. The chain links TRBV20-1 to TRBJ1-2; 9 nucleotides align to TRBD1. The ends lost 6 bases at V and 4 bases at J; junction bases unmatched: 3. This CDR3 comprises 12 residues. The germline V gene has CDR1 DFQATT and CDR2 SNEGSKA (reference sequence). The CDR3 DNA reads as TGCAGTGCCAGGGACAGGGTCTATGGCTACACCTTC. Its translation: CSARDRVYGYTF.

This chain connects TRBV3-1 to TRBJ2-3; the D gene could be TRBD1 or TRBD2 (5 bases each). Trimming shortened V by 1 base and J by 3 bases, and 11 bases separated the two germline ends. CDR1 is LGHDT, CDR2 YNNKEL, per germline (reference sequence). The CDR3 contains 15 residues. CDR3 sequence: CASSQGGIGTDTQYF. The CDR3 nucleotides are TGTGCCAGCAGCCAAGGGGGGATTGGAACAGATACGCAGTATTTT.

This clonotype has a count of ten or more. The CDR3 reads CASSSTGANVLTF. CDR3 DNA: TGTGCCAGCAGCTCGACAGGGGCCAACGTCCTGACTTTC. The rearrangement uses TRBV5-4 and TRBJ2-6; D is undetermined. From germline, CDR1 is SGHNT and CDR2 YYREEE (reference sequence). The germline V and J ends were trimmed by 3 bases and 4 bases, with 5 bases remaining between them. The CDR3 extends over 13 amino acids. Drawing the rest from reference TRBV5-4 and TRBJ2-6, the complete variable domain is ETGVTQSPTHLIKTRGQQVTLRCSSQSGHNTVSWYQQALGQGPQFIFQYYREEENGRGNFPPRFSGLQFPNYSSELNVNALELDDSALYLCASSSTGANVLTFGAGSRLTVL.

The chain carries TRBV11-1 and TRBJ2-2, with TRBD1 identical over 9 bases. CDR1 is SGHAT and CDR2 is FQDESV in the germline V gene (reference sequence). Trimming removed 7 bases from V and 2 bases from J; junction bases left unmatched: 11. CDR3 size: 17 residues. The CDR3 DNA is TGTGCCAGCAATACGGACAGGGGTCCCTTTAACACCGGGGAGCTGTTTTTT. Protein product: CASNTDRGPFNTGELFF.

The chain employs TRBV2 and TRBJ1-5; D ambiguous. Germline CDR1 SNHLY, CDR2 FYNNEI. This CDR3 has 16 amino acids. Trimming shortened V by 8 bases and J by 2 bases, and 19 bases separated the two germline ends. CDR3 nucleotides: TGTGCCAGCGCAAACCGGGCCCTAAGGGGCAATCAGCCCCAGCATTTT. Its protein product is CASANRALRGNQPQHF.

The CDR3 bases are TGCACCCTGTCTGGCTCGCGGGGCACAGATACGCAGTATTTT. Its translation is CTLSGSRGTDTQYF. The chain combines TRBV20-1 with TRBJ2-3; D possibly corresponds to TRBD2 (5 bases). From germline, CDR1 is DFQATT and CDR2 SNEGSKA (reference sequence). There are 14 residues in the CDR3.

The chain recombines TRBV2 with TRBJ1-6, with D perhaps TRBD1 (5 bases). The CDR3 runs 16 residues. V was shortened by 2 bases and J by 9 bases, with 17 bases between the two germline ends. Germline values: CDR1 SNHLY, CDR2 FYNNEI. Here the CDR3 reads CASSERLGGKGSPLHF. CDR3 sequence (DNA): TGTGCCAGCAGTGAAAGGCTGGGGGGGAAAGGTTCACCCCTCCACTTT.